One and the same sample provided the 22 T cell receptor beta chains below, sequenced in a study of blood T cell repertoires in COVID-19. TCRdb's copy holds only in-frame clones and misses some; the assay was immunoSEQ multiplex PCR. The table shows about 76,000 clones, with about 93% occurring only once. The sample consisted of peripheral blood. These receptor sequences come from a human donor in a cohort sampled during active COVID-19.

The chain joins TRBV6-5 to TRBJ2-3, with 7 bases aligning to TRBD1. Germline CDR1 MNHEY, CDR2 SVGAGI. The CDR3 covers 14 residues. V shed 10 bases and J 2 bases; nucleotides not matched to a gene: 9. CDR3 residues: CATKTGLSTDTQYF. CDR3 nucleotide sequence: TGTGCCACCAAGACAGGGTTGTCCACAGATACGCAGTATTTT.

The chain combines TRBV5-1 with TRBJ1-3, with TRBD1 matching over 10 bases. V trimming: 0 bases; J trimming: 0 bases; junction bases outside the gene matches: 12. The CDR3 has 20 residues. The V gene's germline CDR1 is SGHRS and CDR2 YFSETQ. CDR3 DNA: TGCGCCAGCAGCTTGGGTCATATGGACAGGGGGTTCCACTCTGGAAACACCATATATTTT. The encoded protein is CASSLGHMDRGFHSGNTIYF.

DNA for the CDR3: TGCAGTGCTAGTGCAGGGGTAACCTATGGCTACACCTTC. Translating it yields CSASAGVTYGYTF. The gene calls are TRBV20-1 and TRBJ1-2; D is possibly TRBD1 (6 bases). CDR1 and CDR2 (germline): DFQATT, SNEGSKA (reference sequence). V was shortened by 3 bases and J by 4 bases, with 12 bases between the two germline ends. This CDR3 comprises 13 residues.

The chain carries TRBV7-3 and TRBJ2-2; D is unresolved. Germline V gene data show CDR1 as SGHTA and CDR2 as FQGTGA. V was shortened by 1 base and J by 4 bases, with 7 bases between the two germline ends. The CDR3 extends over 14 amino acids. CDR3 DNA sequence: TGTGCCAGCAGCTTAAGTAAAGCCACCGGGGAGCTGTTTTTT. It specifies CASSLSKATGELFF.

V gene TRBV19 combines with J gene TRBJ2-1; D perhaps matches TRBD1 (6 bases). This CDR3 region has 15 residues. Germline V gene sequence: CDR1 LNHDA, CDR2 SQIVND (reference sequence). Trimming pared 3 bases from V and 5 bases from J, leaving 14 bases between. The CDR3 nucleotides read TGTGCCAGTAGTATGGGGGCCTGGGGGCACAATGAGCAGTTCTTC. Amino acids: CASSMGAWGHNEQFF. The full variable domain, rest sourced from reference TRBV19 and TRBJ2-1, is DGGITQSPKYLFRKEGQNVTLSCEQNLNHDAMYWYRQDPGQGLRLIYYSQIVNDFQKGDIAEGYSVSREKKESFPLTVTSAQKNPTAFYLCASSMGAWGHNEQFFGPGTRLTVL.

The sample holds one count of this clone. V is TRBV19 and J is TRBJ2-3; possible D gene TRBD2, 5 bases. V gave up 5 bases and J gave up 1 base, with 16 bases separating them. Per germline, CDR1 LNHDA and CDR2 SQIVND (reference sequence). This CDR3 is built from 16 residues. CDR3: CASSSYGLAGTDTQYF. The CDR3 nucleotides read TGTGCCAGTAGTTCATACGGTCTAGCAGGCACAGATACGCAGTATTTT.

The CDR3 bases are TGTGCCAGCAGCCCCCCGGGACAGGGAGGGGACGAGCAGTACTTC. Translation: CASSPPGQGGDEQYF. The V gene is TRBV6-2 or TRBV6-3, the J gene TRBJ2-7; 9 nucleotides align to TRBD1. The CDR3 is 15 residues long. The germline gives CDR1 MNHEY, CDR2 SVGEGT. V shed 6 bases, J shed 5 bases, and the junction held 11 bases outside the gene matches.

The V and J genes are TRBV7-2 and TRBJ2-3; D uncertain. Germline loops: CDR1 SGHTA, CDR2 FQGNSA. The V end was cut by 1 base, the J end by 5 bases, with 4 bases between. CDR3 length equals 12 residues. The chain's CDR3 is CASSLGRDTQYF. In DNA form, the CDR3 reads TGTGCCAGCAGCTTAGGTAGAGATACGCAGTATTTT.

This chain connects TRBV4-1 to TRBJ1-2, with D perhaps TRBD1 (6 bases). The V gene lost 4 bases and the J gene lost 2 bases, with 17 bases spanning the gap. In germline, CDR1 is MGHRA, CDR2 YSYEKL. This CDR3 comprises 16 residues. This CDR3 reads CASSRGRQELNYGYTF. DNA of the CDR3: TGCGCCAGCAGCCGAGGGAGACAGGAGTTAAACTATGGCTACACCTTC.

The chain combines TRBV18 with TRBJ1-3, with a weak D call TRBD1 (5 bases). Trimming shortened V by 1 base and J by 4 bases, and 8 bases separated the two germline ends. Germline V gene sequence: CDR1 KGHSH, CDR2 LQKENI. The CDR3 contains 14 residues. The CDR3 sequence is CASSPQGPGNTIYF. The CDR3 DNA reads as TGTGCCAGCTCACCACAGGGGCCCGGAAACACCATATATTTT.

CDR3 nucleotides: TGCGCCAGCAGCTCCTCCGGGACAGGGGATGAAAAACTGTTTTTT. It encodes CASSSSGTGDEKLFF. The rearrangement uses TRBV5-1 and TRBJ1-4; 10 bases are shared with TRBD1. The CDR3 is 15 residues long. With 3 bases clipped from V and 6 bases from J, the junction kept 5 bases outside the gene matches. The germline V gene has CDR1 SGHRS and CDR2 YFSETQ.

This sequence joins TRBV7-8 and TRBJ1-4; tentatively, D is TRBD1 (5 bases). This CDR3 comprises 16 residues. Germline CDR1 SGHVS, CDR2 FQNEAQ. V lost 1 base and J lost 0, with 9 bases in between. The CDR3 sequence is CASSLVVGATNEKLFF. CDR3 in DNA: TGTGCCAGCAGCTTAGTCGTAGGGGCAACTAATGAAAAACTGTTTTTT.

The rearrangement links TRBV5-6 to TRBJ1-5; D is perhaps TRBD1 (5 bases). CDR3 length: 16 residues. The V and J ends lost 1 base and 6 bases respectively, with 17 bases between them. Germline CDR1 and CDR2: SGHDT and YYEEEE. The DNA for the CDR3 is TGTGCCAGCAGCTTGTCTCTTTCCTCGGGGGGTCAGCCCCAGCATTTT. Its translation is CASSLSLSSGGQPQHF.

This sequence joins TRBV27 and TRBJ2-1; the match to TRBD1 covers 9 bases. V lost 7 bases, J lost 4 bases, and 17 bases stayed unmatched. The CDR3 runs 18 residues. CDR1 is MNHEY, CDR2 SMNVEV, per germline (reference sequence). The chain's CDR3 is CASIPGTGFGRGYNEQFF. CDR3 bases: TGTGCCAGCATACCCGGGACAGGGTTCGGGCGGGGGTACAATGAGCAGTTCTTC.

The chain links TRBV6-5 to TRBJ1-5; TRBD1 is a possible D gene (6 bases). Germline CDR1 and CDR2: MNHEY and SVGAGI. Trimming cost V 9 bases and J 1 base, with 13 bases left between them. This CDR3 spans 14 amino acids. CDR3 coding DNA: TGTGCCAGTACAAGGACAGTGAGCAATCAGCCCCAGCATTTT. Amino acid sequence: CASTRTVSNQPQHF.

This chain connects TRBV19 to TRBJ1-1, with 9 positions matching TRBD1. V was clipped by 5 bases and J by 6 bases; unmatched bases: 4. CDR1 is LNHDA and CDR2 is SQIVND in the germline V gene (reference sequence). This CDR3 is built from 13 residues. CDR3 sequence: CASSRTGVAEAFF. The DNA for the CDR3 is TGTGCCAGTAGTCGGACAGGGGTGGCTGAAGCTTTCTTT. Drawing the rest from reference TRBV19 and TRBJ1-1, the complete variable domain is DGGITQSPKYLFRKEGQNVTLSCEQNLNHDAMYWYRQDPGQGLRLIYYSQIVNDFQKGDIAEGYSVSREKKESFPLTVTSAQKNPTAFYLCASSRTGVAEAFFGQGTRLTVV.

CDR3 coding DNA: TGCGCCAGCAGCGGGAGGGACGGAGAAAACATTCAGTACTTC. This encodes CASSGRDGENIQYF. The chain uses TRBV4-1 and TRBJ2-4, with TRBD2 matching 7 bases. CDR1 and CDR2 from the germline V gene are MGHRA and YSYEKL. V lost 5 bases to trimming and J lost 5 bases; unmatched junction nucleotides: 6. The CDR3 contains 14 residues.

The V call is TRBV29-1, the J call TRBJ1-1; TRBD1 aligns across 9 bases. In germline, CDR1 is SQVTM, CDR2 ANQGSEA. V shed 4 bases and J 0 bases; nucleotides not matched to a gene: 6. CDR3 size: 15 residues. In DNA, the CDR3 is TGCAGCGTTGGGGGGACAGGGCGGATGAACACTGAAGCTTTCTTT. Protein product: CSVGGTGRMNTEAFF.

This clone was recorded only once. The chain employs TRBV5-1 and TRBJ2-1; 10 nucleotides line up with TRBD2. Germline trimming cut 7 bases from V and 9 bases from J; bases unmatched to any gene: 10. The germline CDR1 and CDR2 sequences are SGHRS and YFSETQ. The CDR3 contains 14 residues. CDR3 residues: CASQSGTSAGEQFF. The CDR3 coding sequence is TGCGCCAGCCAGTCCGGGACTAGCGCCGGTGAGCAGTTCTTC.

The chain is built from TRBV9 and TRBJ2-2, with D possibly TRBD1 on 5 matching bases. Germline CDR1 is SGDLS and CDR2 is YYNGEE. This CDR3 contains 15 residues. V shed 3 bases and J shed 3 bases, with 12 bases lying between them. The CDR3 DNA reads TGTGCCAGCAGCGCCCTGGGGCGACACACCGGGGAGCTGTTTTTT. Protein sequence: CASSALGRHTGELFF.

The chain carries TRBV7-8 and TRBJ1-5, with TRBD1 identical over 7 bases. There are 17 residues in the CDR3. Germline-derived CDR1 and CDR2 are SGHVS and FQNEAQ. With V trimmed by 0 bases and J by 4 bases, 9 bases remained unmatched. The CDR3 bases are TGTGCCAGCAGCTTAGCCGAGAGGGGGCGACGGAATCAGCCCCAGCATTTT. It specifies CASSLAERGRRNQPQHF.

The CDR3 reads CASSFGRENTEAFF. The DNA for the CDR3 is TGTGCCAGCAGCTTCGGCAGGGAGAACACTGAAGCTTTCTTT. This rearrangement joins TRBV7-9 to TRBJ1-1; TRBD1 is a possible D gene (5 bases). The CDR3 is made up of 14 amino acids. V was clipped by 3 bases and J by 1 base, with 9 bases between them. Germline V gives CDR1 SEHNR, CDR2 FQNEAQ (reference sequence).